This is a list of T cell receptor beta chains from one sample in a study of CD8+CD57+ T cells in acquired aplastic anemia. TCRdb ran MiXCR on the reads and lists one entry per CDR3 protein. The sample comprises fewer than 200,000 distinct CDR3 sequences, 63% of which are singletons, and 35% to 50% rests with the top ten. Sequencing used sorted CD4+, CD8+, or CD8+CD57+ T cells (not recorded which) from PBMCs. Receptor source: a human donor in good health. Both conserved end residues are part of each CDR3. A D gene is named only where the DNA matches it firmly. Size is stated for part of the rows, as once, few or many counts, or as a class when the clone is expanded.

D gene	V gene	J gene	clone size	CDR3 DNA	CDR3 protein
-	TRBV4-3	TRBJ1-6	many	TGCGCCAGCAGCCAAGATCACGAGGGTTTGGGTTCACCCCTCCACTTT	CASSQDHEGLGSPLHF
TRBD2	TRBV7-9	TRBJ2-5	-	TGTGCCAGCAGCTTTTCTAGCGGCCAAGAGACCCAGTACTTC	CASSFSSGQETQYF
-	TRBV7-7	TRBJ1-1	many	TGTGCTAGCAGCCCGCTTGGGGCAGGGGACCCGCATGAAGCTTTCTTT	CASSPLGAGDPHEAFF
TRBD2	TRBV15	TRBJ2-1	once	TGTGCCACCAGCAGAGGCGGGAGGGCCATCGATGAGCAGTTCTTC	CATSRGGRAIDEQFF
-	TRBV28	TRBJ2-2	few	TGTGCCAGCAGTCCGACAGTGGGTAGGGAGCTGTTTTTT	CASSPTVGRELFF
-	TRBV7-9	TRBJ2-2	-	TGTGCCAGCAGGGAAGGGGGGGAGCTGTTTTTT	CASREGGELFF
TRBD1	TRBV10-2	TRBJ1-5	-	TGCGCCAGCAGTGGCGTCAAAGGGACAGACTCCCAGCCCCAGCATTTT	CASSGVKGTDSQPQHF
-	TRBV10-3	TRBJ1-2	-	TGTGCCATCAGTGAGCAGACAGGCGCATATGGCTACACCTTC	CAISEQTGAYGYTF
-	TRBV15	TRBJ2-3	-	TGTGCCAGCACCCAGGCGGGGCAGCTTGGAGATACGCAGTATTTT	CASTQAGQLGDTQYF
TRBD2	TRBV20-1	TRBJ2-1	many	TGCAGTGCTAGAGATATTTCTAGCGGGCGTGCAGCTTACAATGAGCAGTTCTTC	CSARDISSGRAAYNEQFF
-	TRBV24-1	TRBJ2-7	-	TGTGCCACCAGTGAGGGCCAGGGGGGGCAGTACTTC	CATSEGQGGQYF
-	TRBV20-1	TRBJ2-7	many	TGCAGTGCTAGATATAGCTACGAGCAGTACTTC	CSARYSYEQYF
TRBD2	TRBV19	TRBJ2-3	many	TGTGCCAGTAGTATCTTAGCGGGGGGCACAGATACGCAGTATTTT	CASSILAGGTDTQYF
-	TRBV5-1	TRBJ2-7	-	TGCGCCAGCAGCTTTTCCCGGGGTACGCCCGAGCAGTACTTC	CASSFSRGTPEQYF
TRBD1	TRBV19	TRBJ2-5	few	TGTGCCAGTAGTCCCGGGACAGGCTTTCAAGAGACCCAGTACTTC	CASSPGTGFQETQYF
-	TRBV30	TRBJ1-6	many	TGTGCCTGGAGTGTTCCTTATTCACCCCTCCACTTT	CAWSVPYSPLHF
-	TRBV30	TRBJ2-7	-	TGTGCCTGGAGTATAACCAGGACGGATAGATCCTACGAGCAGTACTTC	CAWSITRTDRSYEQYF
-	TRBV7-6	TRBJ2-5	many	TGTGCCAGCAGCTTTGGGACTGAAGAGACCCAGTACTTC	CASSFGTEETQYF
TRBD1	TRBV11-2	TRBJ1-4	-	TGTGCCAGCAGCTTACAGGGGGATGGTGAAAAACTGTTTTTT	CASSLQGDGEKLFF
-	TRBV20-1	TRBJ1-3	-	TGCAGTGCCACCCACGCCGTCTCTGGAAACACCATATATTTT	CSATHAVSGNTIYF
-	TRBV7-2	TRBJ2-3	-	TGTGCCAGCAGCTTAGCTTTGGGAGCAGATACGCAGTATTTT	CASSLALGADTQYF
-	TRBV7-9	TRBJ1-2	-	TGTGCCAGCAGCATGGGGGGGGGGGAGCTCTATGGCTGCACCTTC	CASSMGGGELYGCTF
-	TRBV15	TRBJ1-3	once	TGTGCCACCAGCAGAGCGGGGATAAATGGAAACACCATATATTTT	CATSRAGINGNTIYF
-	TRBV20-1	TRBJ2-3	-	TGCAGTGCTAGGGTGCCCCTACTCAGCACAGATACGCAGTATTTT	CSARVPLLSTDTQYF
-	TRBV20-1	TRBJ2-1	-	TGCAGTGCTAGAGGGGGGCTCCTGAGGTACAATGAGCAGTTCTTC	CSARGGLLRYNEQFF
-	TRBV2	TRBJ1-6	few	TGTGCCAGCAGTTCCAACAGTATTCCGAATTCACCCCTCCACTTT	CASSSNSIPNSPLHF
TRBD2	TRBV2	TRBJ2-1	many	TGTGCCAGCACCCCCTTAACTAGCGGGGGCTACAATGAGCAGTTCTTC	CASTPLTSGGYNEQFF
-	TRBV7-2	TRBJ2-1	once	TGTGCCAGCAGCTCCCCGATGGAGAATGAGCAGTTCTTC	CASSSPMENEQFF
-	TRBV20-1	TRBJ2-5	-	TGCAGTGCTAGTCTGGGGCAAGAGACCCAGTACTTC	CSASLGQETQYF
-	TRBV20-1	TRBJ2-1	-	TGCAGTGCTCTCACCGGGACTGGAACATACAATGAGCAGTTCTTC	CSALTGTGTYNEQFF
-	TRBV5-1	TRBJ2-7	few	TGCGCTAGCAGGCGGGACGGATACGAGCAGTACTTC	CASRRDGYEQYF
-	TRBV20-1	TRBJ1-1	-	TGCAGTGCTCTCCAACCTAACGCCAGGGAAGCTTTCTTT	CSALQPNAREAFF
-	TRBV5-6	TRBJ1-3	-	TGTGCCAGCCTTTTTGGGTCTCACTCTGGAAACACCATATATTTT	CASLFGSHSGNTIYF
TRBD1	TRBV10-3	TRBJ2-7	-	TGTGCCATCGGGACAGTTAAAGAGCAGTACTTC	CAIGTVKEQYF
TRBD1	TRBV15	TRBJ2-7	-	TGTGCCACCAGCCAATTTTCCGGGACAGGGTCCGACGAGCAGTACTTC	CATSQFSGTGSDEQYF
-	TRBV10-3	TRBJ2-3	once	TGTGCCATCAGTGAGCTGGGCACAGATACGCAGTATTTT	CAISELGTDTQYF
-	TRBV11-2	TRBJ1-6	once	TGTGCCAGCAGGACAGCCGAGTATAATTCACCCCTCCACTTT	CASRTAEYNSPLHF
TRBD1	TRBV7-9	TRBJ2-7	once	TGTGCCAGCAGCGATATTAGGACAGGGGCCTCGTCGGGAGAGCAGTACTTC	CASSDIRTGASSGEQYF
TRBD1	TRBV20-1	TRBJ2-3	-	TGCAGTGCTTCCTCCCAGACAGGGAAAGGGACAGATACGCAGTATTTT	CSASSQTGKGTDTQYF
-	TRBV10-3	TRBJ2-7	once	TGTGCCATCAGCGACAGGATTGGGGAGCAGTACTTC	CAISDRIGEQYF
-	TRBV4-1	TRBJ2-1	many	TGCGCCAGCAGCCAAGGGGGCGGAGGCTACAATGAGCAGTTCTTC	CASSQGGGGYNEQFF
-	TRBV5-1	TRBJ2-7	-	TGCGCCAGCAGCTCCGGTCCCTACGAGCAGTACTTC	CASSSGPYEQYF
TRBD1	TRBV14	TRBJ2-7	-	TGTGCCAGCAGCCAGGGACAGGGATGGTTGGGCGAGCAGTACTTC	CASSQGQGWLGEQYF
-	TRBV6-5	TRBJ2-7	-	TGTGCCAGCAGTTATAATCCCGGCTACGAGCAGTACTTC	CASSYNPGYEQYF
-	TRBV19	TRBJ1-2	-	TGTGCCAGTATGGACGGGGGGTTTAACTATGGCTACACCTTC	CASMDGGFNYGYTF
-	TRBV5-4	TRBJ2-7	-	TGTGCCAGCAGCTTGAAGGGATTAAACGAGCAGTACTTC	CASSLKGLNEQYF
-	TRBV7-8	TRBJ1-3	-	TGTGCCAGCAGCGCCACAGGAAACACCATATATTTT	CASSATGNTIYF
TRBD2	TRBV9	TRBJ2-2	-	TGTGCCAGCAGCGTAGATCTTAGCGGGGCTGCCGGGGAGCTGTTTTTT	CASSVDLSGAAGELFF
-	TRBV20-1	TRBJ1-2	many	TGCAGTGCTAGAGGGGACGTCGATCGGTACTATGGCTACACCTTC	CSARGDVDRYYGYTF
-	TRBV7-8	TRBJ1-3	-	TGTGACAGCATGGACCCTGGAAACACCATATATTTT	CDSMDPGNTIYF
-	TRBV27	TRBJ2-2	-	TGTGCCAGCAGTTTCGCAGAGAACACCGGGGAGCTGTTTTTT	CASSFAENTGELFF
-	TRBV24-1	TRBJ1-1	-	TGTGCCACCAGTGATAGAGACACTGAAGCTTTCTTT	CATSDRDTEAFF